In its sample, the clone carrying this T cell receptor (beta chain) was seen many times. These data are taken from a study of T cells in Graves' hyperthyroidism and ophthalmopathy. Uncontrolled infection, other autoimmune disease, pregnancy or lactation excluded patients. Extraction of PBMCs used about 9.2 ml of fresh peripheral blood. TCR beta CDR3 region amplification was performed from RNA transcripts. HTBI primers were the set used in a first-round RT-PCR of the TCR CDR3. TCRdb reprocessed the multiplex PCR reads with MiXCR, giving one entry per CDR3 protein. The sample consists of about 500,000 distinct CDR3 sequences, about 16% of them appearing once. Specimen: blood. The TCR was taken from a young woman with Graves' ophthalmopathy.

The CDR3 spells CASSSDINQPQHF. The CDR3 coding sequence is TGTGCCAGCAGCTCCGACATTAATCAGCCCCAGCATTTT. The chain links TRBV7-2 to TRBJ1-5; the D is unclear. This CDR3 comprises 13 residues. Germline V gene lookup returns CDR1 SGHTA and CDR2 FQGNSA. V was pared by 4 bases and J by 4 bases, with 8 bases between.